The clone carrying this TCR beta chain was recorded only once. It was with a sample-barcoded 5' primer and a J-beta primer mix that a second PCR of about 6 to 12 cycles was run. TCRdb reanalysed the 5' RACE reads using MiXCR and keeps one entry per CDR3 protein. Of around 1.5 million distinct CDR3 sequences in the sample, approximately 32% are singletons; the top ten hold approximately 11%. The germline gives CDR1 SNHLY, CDR2 FYNNEI. V shed 9 bases and J 5 bases; nucleotides not matched to a gene: 11. The CDR3 is made up of 14 amino acids. This entry is derived from a study of blood T cells in healthy people across ages. Donation came from healthy Caucasian individuals in Russia who were aged roughly 6 to 95. Whenever a sample was processed, at least 6.5 million PBMCs were isolated. A minimum of 5 micrograms of total RNA was extracted per sample.

The V call is TRBV2, the J call TRBJ2-5, with 8 bases fitting TRBD2. Sequencing was done on a sample of blood. The sequence came from a woman aged 25 to 39 in good health. The CDR3 spells CASTSGTRAETQYF. Here the CDR3 DNA reads TGTGCCAGTACCTCCGGGACTAGAGCTGAGACCCAGTACTTC.